This T cell receptor beta chain comes out of a study of cytomegalovirus exposure and HLA in healthy donors. Study-level points and caveats: High sensitivity and specificity were reportedly achieved when the classifier diagnosed cytomegalovirus status.

PCR used 60 Vbeta primers and 13 Jbeta primers. The method was immunoSEQ multiplex PCR; TCRdb's version includes in-frame clones alone and lacks a portion of them. The sample records hundreds of thousands of clones, over 65% being singletons. With V trimmed by 1 base and J by 6 bases, 5 bases remained unmatched. Germline V gives CDR1 SNHLY, CDR2 FYNNEI. The CDR3 spans 15 residues. With respect to this clone: Its antigen remains unknown.

Sequences were obtained from PBMCs. This receptor was obtained from a man younger than 35 in good health and CMV-seronegative. This chain joins TRBV2 and TRBJ1-4; 7 bases are shared with TRBD1. The CDR3 DNA is TGTGCCAGCAGTGAAGTTGGGGACAGCGATGAAAAACTGTTTTTT. It codes for CASSEVGDSDEKLFF.